The 15 T cell receptor beta chains reported below all come from one sample, sequenced in a study of blood T cell repertoires in COVID-19. This table comes from immunoSEQ multiplex PCR, and its TCRdb copy is limited to in-frame clones, with some not included. Here the sample spans some 250,000 clones, approximately 90% being singletons. The specimen was PBMCs or T cells enriched from blood (not recorded which). The receptors derive from a man aged 40-55 years who had recovered from COVID-19.

This chain uses TRBV5-1 with TRBJ2-5; a possible D gene is TRBD2 (5 bases). Per the germline V gene, CDR1 is SGHRS and CDR2 is YFSETQ. The V gene lost 0 bases and the J gene lost 5 bases, with 11 bases spanning the gap. CDR3 length equals 14 residues. CDR3 coding DNA: TGCGCCAGCAGCTTGGGGACTGGGCTCGAGACCCAGTACTTC. This translates into CASSLGTGLETQYF.

The chain employs TRBV7-9 and TRBJ1-1; D not resolved. This CDR3 contains 14 residues. Germline values: CDR1 SEHNR, CDR2 FQNEAQ (reference sequence). V was cut by 1 base and J by 1 base, with 7 bases left in between. DNA of the CDR3: TGTGCCAGCAGCTTAGGTCCAGGGAACACTGAAGCTTTCTTT. Amino acids: CASSLGPGNTEAFF.

J is TRBJ2-3 and V is TRBV7-8; no clear D gene. CDR1 is SGHVS, CDR2 FQNEAQ, per germline. The V end was cut by 4 bases, the J end by 2 bases, with 13 bases between. This CDR3 is built from 15 residues. The CDR3, as DNA: TGTGCCAGCAGCTATGGGCTCCACAACACAGATACGCAGTATTTT. This translates into CASSYGLHNTDTQYF.

This sequence joins TRBV10-3 and TRBJ1-5; possibly TRBD1 for D (5 bases). The germline V gene encodes CDR1 ENHRY and CDR2 SYGVKD. V lost 4 bases and J 3 bases, leaving 10 bases between the germline ends. CDR3 length: 14 residues. As DNA, the CDR3 is TGTGCCATCAGTGGGGGGGATGTCAATCAGCCCCAGCATTTT. Encoded protein: CAISGGDVNQPQHF.

This chain joins TRBV30 and TRBJ1-5; D may be TRBD1 (5 bases). The CDR3 runs 14 residues. V was clipped by 5 bases and J by 4 bases, with 15 bases between them. Germline-derived CDR1 and CDR2 are GTSNPN and SVGIG (reference sequence). CDR3 in amino acids: CAWGGPGGNQPQHF. For the CDR3, the DNA is TGTGCCTGGGGCGGACCCGGGGGGAATCAGCCCCAGCATTTT.

The genes are TRBV5-5 and TRBJ1-1; D is possibly TRBD1 (6 bases). The CDR3 spans 16 residues. Trimming pared 0 bases from V and 2 bases from J, leaving 14 bases between. The germline V gene encodes CDR1 SGHKS and CDR2 YYEKEE (reference sequence). The CDR3, as DNA: TGTGCCAGCAGCTTGGGCAGGGGAAGACTAAACACTGAAGCTTTCTTT. Translated, it gives CASSLGRGRLNTEAFF.

This chain uses TRBV6-5 with TRBJ2-5; 11 bases align to TRBD1. This CDR3 comprises 15 residues. CDR1 MNHEY and CDR2 SVGAGI come from the germline V gene. The trim removed 6 bases at V and 2 bases at J, leaving 5 bases unmatched. CDR3 sequence: CASRRTGGGQETQYF. CDR3 sequence (DNA): TGTGCCAGCAGACGGACAGGGGGCGGGCAAGAGACCCAGTACTTC.

This clone was seen just once. V usage is TRBV23-1 and J usage is TRBJ2-2, with a weak D call TRBD2 (6 bases). TRBV23-1 is reported as an ORF; its role is uncertain. There are 17 residues in the CDR3. Trimming pared 0 bases from V and 1 base from J, leaving 12 bases between. CDR3 in DNA: TGCGCCAGCAGTCAATCAGGCGGGGCGCGGAACACCGGGGAGCTGTTTTTT. Translating gives CASSQSGGARNTGELFF.

V usage is TRBV12-3 or TRBV12-4 and J usage is TRBJ2-7; perhaps TRBD2 as D (5 bases). The CDR3 has 12 residues. V dropped 3 bases and J dropped 5 bases, with 8 bases sitting between them. The DNA for the CDR3 is TGTGCCAGCAGTTTTTTGAGGGACGAGCAGTACTTC. Residues: CASSFLRDEQYF.

Only a few counts were recorded for this clone. The chain couples TRBV28 to TRBJ1-2; D remains ambiguous. The CDR3 is made up of 11 amino acids. CDR1 is MDHEN, CDR2 SYDVKM, per germline. Trimming took off 10 bases at V and 1 base at J, with 7 bases between the two ends. In DNA form, the CDR3 reads TGTGCCACCTACCGTAACTATGGCTACACCTTC. Amino acids: CATYRNYGYTF.

V and J are TRBV27 and TRBJ2-1; 14 bases map to TRBD2. The V gene end was trimmed by 4 bases and the J gene end by 6 bases; junction bases not matched to a gene: 11. Germline V CDR1 and CDR2: MNHEY, SMNVEV (reference sequence). CDR3 length equals 18 residues. CDR3 coding DNA: TGTGCCAGCAGTTCGCGACTAGCGGGAGGGTTCGGTGGCAATGAGCAGTTCTTC. It encodes CASSSRLAGGFGGNEQFF.

This chain links TRBV19 with TRBJ1-1; TRBD1 is a possible D gene (5 bases). V was cut by 6 bases and J by 11 bases, with 16 bases left in between. The CDR3 covers 12 residues. In germline, CDR1 is LNHDA, CDR2 SQIVND (reference sequence). The CDR3: CASSAGDAEAFF. The CDR3 DNA is TGTGCCAGTAGCGCGGGGGATGCGGAGGCTTTCTTT. Variable domain in full (rest from reference TRBV19 and TRBJ1-1): DGGITQSPKYLFRKEGQNVTLSCEQNLNHDAMYWYRQDPGQGLRLIYYSQIVNDFQKGDIAEGYSVSREKKESFPLTVTSAQKNPTAFYLCASSAGDAEAFFGQGTRLTVV.

The V and J genes are TRBV5-4 and TRBJ2-1, with 9 positions matching TRBD1. This CDR3 spans 15 amino acids. The V gene end was trimmed by 3 bases and the J gene end by 3 bases; junction bases not matched to a gene: 4. Germline V lookup: CDR1 SGHNT, CDR2 YYREEE (reference sequence). CDR3 nucleotides: TGTGCCAGCAGCTGGGACAGGGCGAGCTACAATGAGCAGTTCTTC. Protein sequence: CASSWDRASYNEQFF.

The rearrangement joins TRBV11-3 to TRBJ2-1; 11 bases line up with TRBD1. V trimming: 1 base; J trimming: 6 bases; junction bases outside the gene matches: 2. The CDR3 length is 15 residues. In germline, CDR1 is SGHNT, CDR2 YENEEA. This chain's CDR3 is CASSLAGQGGNEQFF. The CDR3 DNA is TGTGCCAGCAGCTTAGCGGGACAGGGGGGCAATGAGCAGTTCTTC. Looking up the rest from reference TRBV11-3 and TRBJ2-1 gives the full variable domain: EAGVVQSPRYKIIEKKQPVAFWCNPISGHNTLYWYLQNLGQGPELLIRYENEEAVDDSQLPKDRFSAERLKGVDSTLKIQPAELGDSAVYLCASSLAGQGGNEQFFGPGTRLTVL.

The chain couples TRBV25-1 to TRBJ2-5; tentatively, D is TRBD1 (5 bases). This CDR3 is 16 amino acids long. Deletions cut 1 base from V and 5 bases from J, with 17 bases between. Germline lookup yields CDR1 MGHDK and CDR2 SYGVNS. The CDR3 DNA follows: TGTGCCAGCAGTGAATCACACCAGGGTCCGGCGGAGACCCAGTACTTC. Its protein product is CASSESHQGPAETQYF.